Presented here are 19 T cell receptor beta chains from one specimen sequenced in a study of T cells in localized non-small cell lung cancer (dated by TCRdb to 2020 to 2022). The library was built by means of the immunoSEQ multiplex PCR assay. The source is immuneACCESS, and TCRdb retained only in-frame sequences with V and J called. Part of the clones is not carried over; for the studies checked, unresolved V genes explain less than half of this, and the remainder is unexplained. This sample holds roughly 25,000 clones; about 92% were observed only once. 13% to 15% of the sample is in the top ten clones. The sample here was peripheral blood, taken before any cancer treatment. The origin of the receptors is a man between 40 and 70 years old with stage III squamous cell lung carcinoma.

The chain combines TRBV9 with TRBJ2-1; no clear D. Germline V gene lookup returns CDR1 SGDLS and CDR2 YYNGEE. This CDR3 region has 15 residues. The V end lost 4 bases, the J end lost 0 bases, and 11 bases lay between the germline ends. The CDR3 sequence is CASSPSRSSYNEQFF. The CDR3 DNA is TGTGCCAGCAGCCCCAGTCGGAGCTCCTACAATGAGCAGTTCTTC.

CDR3 DNA sequence: TGTGCCAGCAGCTTTGGACAGGGGCCGTACAATGAGCAGTTCTTC. Residues: CASSFGQGPYNEQFF. The chain combines TRBV11-2 with TRBJ2-1, with 9 nucleotides matching TRBD1. Germline V gives CDR1 SGHAT, CDR2 FQNNGV. CDR3 length: 15 amino acids. With 3 bases clipped from V and 4 bases from J, the junction kept 4 bases outside the gene matches.

The chain employs TRBV7-2 and TRBJ2-1, with D unresolved. Trimming took 0 bases from V and 4 from J, leaving 10 bases between them. CDR3 length: 15 residues. From germline, CDR1 is SGHTA and CDR2 FQGNSA. The CDR3 nucleotides read TGTGCCAGCAGCTTAGCGGTGTACGGTTACAATGAGCAGTTCTTC. Its protein is CASSLAVYGYNEQFF.

The chain uses TRBV10-3 and TRBJ2-7; D is ambiguous. The germline V gene encodes CDR1 ENHRY and CDR2 SYGVKD. The V end was cut by 10 bases, the J end by 4 bases, with 8 bases between. This CDR3 is 10 amino acids long. The CDR3 here is CATGEYEQYF. In DNA form, the CDR3 reads TGTGCCACCGGAGAGTACGAGCAGTACTTC.

The chain combines TRBV5-1 with TRBJ2-7, with 10 bases fitting TRBD2. Per the germline V gene, CDR1 is SGHRS and CDR2 is YFSETQ. The CDR3 runs 18 residues. The V and J ends lost 0 bases and 2 bases, in that order; junction bases with no gene match: 11. CDR3 amino acids: CASSLGYGLAGATYEQYF. As DNA, the CDR3 is TGCGCCAGCAGCTTGGGGTATGGGCTAGCGGGGGCTACCTACGAGCAGTACTTC.

The gene calls are TRBV5-1 and TRBJ1-6; D is unresolved. Germline V lookup: CDR1 SGHRS, CDR2 YFSETQ. V gave up 0 bases and J gave up 7 bases, with 11 bases separating them. The CDR3 extends over 15 amino acids. The DNA of the CDR3 is TGCGCCAGCAGCTTGGCCTTGGCTGACAATTCACCCCTCCACTTT. It specifies CASSLALADNSPLHF.

The V call is TRBV18, the J call TRBJ2-4; D unresolved. Trimming took 1 base from V and 1 from J, leaving 14 bases between them. The length of the CDR3 is 17 residues. Germline CDR1 reads KGHSH; CDR2 reads LQKENI. CDR3 protein: CASSPHGPNTAKNIQYF. The CDR3 nucleotides read TGTGCCAGCTCACCACACGGGCCTAATACGGCCAAAAACATTCAGTACTTC.

The genes are TRBV19 and TRBJ1-4; 7 bases line up with TRBD1. Germline trimming cut 4 bases from V and 13 bases from J; bases unmatched to any gene: 9. This CDR3 is 13 amino acids long. Germline CDR1 reads LNHDA; CDR2 reads SQIVND (reference sequence). As DNA, the CDR3 is TGTGCCAGTAGTAACCCCCCCAGGGGGGGACTGTTTTTT. This sequence encodes CASSNPPRGGLFF.

This clone appeared once. The chain is built from TRBV7-9 and TRBJ2-3, with D tentatively TRBD2 (5 bases). The CDR3 contains 15 residues. Looked up from germline, CDR1 is SEHNR and CDR2 is FQNEAQ (reference sequence). Trimming pared 5 bases from V and 9 bases from J, leaving 21 bases between. CDR3 bases: TGTGCCAGCAGCCCCCGGACTGCCTTAGGCCACACGCAGTATTTT. Protein sequence: CASSPRTALGHTQYF.

The chain is built from TRBV5-4 and TRBJ2-3; 8 bases are a match to TRBD1. J gave up 3 bases and V 4 bases, and 7 bases lay outside the gene matches. The CDR3 totals 15 residues. From germline, CDR1 is SGHNT and CDR2 YYREEE (reference sequence). For the CDR3, the DNA is TGTGCCAGCAGCCGACAGGGGTCGAGGACAGATACGCAGTATTTT. Its protein product is CASSRQGSRTDTQYF.

The table lists this clone with a few counts. The CDR3 is CASSWVGTRLGNTIYF. The CDR3 nucleotides read TGTGCCAGCAGCTGGGTCGGGACAAGACTTGGAAACACCATATATTTT. The chain recombines TRBV13 with TRBJ1-3; a possible D gene is TRBD1 (6 bases). The V end was cut by 4 bases, the J end by 3 bases, with 16 bases between. Germline-derived CDR1 and CDR2 are PRHDT and FYEKMQ (reference sequence). The CDR3 spans 16 residues.

The chain combines TRBV27 with TRBJ1-2, with D unclear. This CDR3 comprises 13 residues. The V gene's germline CDR1 is MNHEY and CDR2 SMNVEV (reference sequence). V lost 5 bases, J lost 5 bases, and 12 bases lay in between. This chain's CDR3 is CASSPSRLYGYTF. For the CDR3, the DNA is TGTGCCAGCAGTCCCAGCAGGCTTTATGGCTACACCTTC.

This chain connects TRBV9 to TRBJ2-5; TRBD2 is a possible D gene (5 bases). Germline assignment: CDR1 SGDLS and CDR2 YYNGEE. The germline V and J ends were trimmed by 2 bases and 3 bases, with 8 bases remaining between them. The CDR3 loop spans 13 amino acids. The CDR3 reads CASSVSGKETQYF. The CDR3 nucleotides are TGTGCCAGCAGCGTCAGCGGTAAAGAGACCCAGTACTTC.

This rearrangement joins TRBV7-2 to TRBJ2-3; the D gene is possibly TRBD2 (5 bases). This CDR3 is 14 amino acids long. V was cut by 1 base and J by 6 bases, with 11 bases left in between. The germline V gene encodes CDR1 SGHTA and CDR2 FQGNSA. CDR3 sequence reads: CASSLGGGSDTQYF. The DNA for the CDR3 is TGTGCCAGCAGCTTAGGAGGAGGTTCGGATACGCAGTATTTT.

This chain connects TRBV5-1 to TRBJ2-1; 8 nucleotides line up with TRBD2. CDR1 is SGHRS, CDR2 YFSETQ, per germline. V lost 5 bases and J lost 4; bases outside the gene matches: 5. The CDR3 length is 14 residues. The CDR3 loop is CASRGLDRYNEQFF. The CDR3 region has the DNA TGCGCCAGCAGGGGACTAGACCGATACAATGAGCAGTTCTTC.

This chain joins TRBV7-9 and TRBJ2-5; tentative D call: TRBD2 (6 bases). Germline lookup yields CDR1 SEHNR and CDR2 FQNEAQ (reference sequence). Trimming pared 4 bases from V and 3 bases from J, leaving 15 bases between. There are 15 residues in the CDR3. The CDR3 DNA is TGTGCCAGCAGCTCCAGACTAGTTTCCGAAGAGACCCAGTACTTC. Translated: CASSSRLVSEETQYF. Variable domain in full (rest from reference TRBV7-9 and TRBJ2-5): DTGVSQNPRHKITKRGQNVTFRCDPISEHNRLYWYRQTLGQGPEFLTYFQNEAQLEKSRLLSDRFSAERPKGSFSTLEIQRTEQGDSAMYLCASSSRLVSEETQYFGPGTRLLVL.

This chain joins TRBV5-1 and TRBJ2-6, with D unclear. The V gene's germline CDR1 is SGHRS and CDR2 YFSETQ. CDR3 length: 15 amino acids. V lost 1 base and J lost 4, with 9 bases in between. The CDR3, as DNA: TGCGCCAGCAGCTTGAGAGGTCGCGGGGCCAACGTCCTGACTTTC. Translation gives CASSLRGRGANVLTF.

There are a few counts of this clone. Other DNA variants within this sample encode the same CDR3. V usage is TRBV9 and J usage is TRBJ1-2; 9 bases line up with TRBD1. The CDR3 length is 14 residues. Germline loops: CDR1 SGDLS, CDR2 YYNGEE. V was pared by 2 bases and J by 2 bases, with 1 base of the junction left unmatched. The CDR3 coding sequence is TGTGCCAGCAGCGTGGGACAGGGAAACTATGGCTACACCTTC. It yields the protein CASSVGQGNYGYTF. The variable domain in full, completed from reference TRBV9 and TRBJ1-2, reads DSGVTQTPKHLITATGQRVTLRCSPRSGDLSVYWYQQSLDQGLQFLIQYYNGEERAKGNILERFSAQQFPDLHSELNLSSLELGDSALYFCASSVGQGNYGYTFGSGTRLTVV.

The gene calls are TRBV19 and TRBJ1-2, with TRBD1 identical over 7 bases. The junction had 13 bases not matched to a gene; V was cut back by 4 bases and J by 8 bases. This CDR3 has 15 amino acids. Germline V gene lookup returns CDR1 LNHDA and CDR2 SQIVND (reference sequence). CDR3 bases: TGTGCCAGTAGTACGACCCTGACAGGGACCTCAGGCTACACCTTC. This translates into CASSTTLTGTSGYTF.